These 30 T cell receptor beta chains originate from one sample sequenced in a study of T cells expressing NK-cell markers. Reanalyzing the 5' RACE reads, TCRdb keeps one entry per CDR3 protein, without DNA. Recorded for this sample: about 380,000 distinct CDR3 sequences. The sequenced sample consisted of blood T cells: a sorted CD56 or NKG2C T cell subset, CD4+ or CD8+ T cells, or bulk PBMC T cells (not recorded which). These receptors were collected from a man between 18 and 69 years old in good health.

The V call is TRBV28, the J call TRBJ2-7. Germline loops: CDR1 MDHEN, CDR2 SYDVKM. There are 14 residues in the CDR3. The CDR3 here is CASSARQDYYEQYF.

The J gene is TRBJ2-7, the V gene TRBV6-1; TCRdb proposes TRBD2, but this gene call is untestable without DNA. In germline, CDR1 is MNHNS, CDR2 SASEGT. The CDR3 extends over 14 amino acids. CDR3 region: CASTFSRGAYEQYF.

V and J are TRBV3-1 and TRBJ2-1. The V gene's germline CDR1 is LGHDT and CDR2 YNNKEL (reference sequence). The CDR3 contains 13 residues. The CDR3 sequence: CASSPRGRIKQFF.

The chain is built from TRBV28 and TRBJ2-3; the D call of TRBD2 rests on TCRdb alone, since no DNA is present to check it. Germline V CDR1 and CDR2: MDHEN, SYDVKM. The CDR3 covers 15 residues. The CDR3 here is CASSLAGGQKDTQYF.

This chain uses TRBV25-1 with TRBJ2-2; TCRdb lists TRBD2, though no DNA is available to test this call. Germline assignment: CDR1 MGHDK and CDR2 SYGVNS. The CDR3 is made up of 15 amino acids. The CDR3 loop reads CASSESGGNTGELFF.

The rearrangement uses TRBV10-3 and TRBJ1-5; checking the TCRdb D call of TRBD1 is not possible without DNA. The CDR3 runs 15 residues. Germline CDR1 is ENHRY and CDR2 is SYGVKD. CDR3 loop: CAISKTGDGNQPQHF.

The chain is built from TRBV2 and TRBJ2-1; TCRdb indicates TRBD2, and absent DNA this call remains unverified. This CDR3 has 12 residues. CDR1 and CDR2 (germline): SNHLY, FYNNEI. CDR3 sequence: CASSASLAEQFF.

The chain couples TRBV7-3 to TRBJ1-5; the TRBD1 assignment by TCRdb is unverifiable without DNA. CDR1 is SGHTA and CDR2 is FQGTGA in the germline V gene. The length of the CDR3 is 14 residues. CDR3: CASSKTGGGQPQHF. The whole variable domain, remainder taken from reference TRBV7-3 and TRBJ1-5, is GAGVSQTPSNKVTEKGKYVELRCDPISGHTALYWYRQSLGQGPEFLIYFQGTGAADDSGLPNDRFFAVRPEGSVSTLKIQRTERGDSAVYLCASSKTGGGQPQHFGDGTRLSIL.

This chain uses TRBV6-5 with TRBJ2-3; with no DNA, the TCRdb D assignment of TRBD2 cannot be verified. Germline values: CDR1 MNHEY, CDR2 SVGAGI. This CDR3 has 18 amino acids. The CDR3 sequence is CASSHVGGGIDGTDTQYF.

The chain carries TRBV25-1 and TRBJ2-5; TCRdb's D gene call, TRBD2, goes unchecked for lack of DNA. The CDR3 has 15 residues. Germline CDR1 MGHDK, CDR2 SYGVNS. CDR3 protein: CASSYLAGGRGTQYF.

The rearrangement uses TRBV5-5 and TRBJ2-2; TCRdb outputs TRBD2, but without DNA this stays unchecked. Per germline, CDR1 SGHKS and CDR2 YYEKEE (reference sequence). The CDR3 runs 15 residues. CDR3 sequence: CASSSILESAGELFF.

This chain joins TRBV4-2 and TRBJ2-3; checking the TCRdb D call of TRBD1 is not possible without DNA. Germline assignment: CDR1 LGHNA and CDR2 YNFKEQ. The CDR3 covers 16 residues. The CDR3 is CASSQAARSGADTQYF.

This chain links TRBV28 with TRBJ1-5; TCRdb names TRBD1, which stays unverified in the absence of DNA. The CDR3 totals 12 residues. Germline assignment: CDR1 MDHEN and CDR2 SYDVKM. The CDR3: CAASWGAQPQHF.

This chain connects TRBV28 to TRBJ2-6; TCRdb's D gene call, TRBD2, goes unchecked for lack of DNA. The CDR3 contains 17 residues. CDR1 is MDHEN, CDR2 SYDVKM, per germline. CDR3 loop: CASSPRGEGLRANVLTF.

The J gene is TRBJ2-3, the V gene TRBV5-1; the D call of TRBD1 rests on TCRdb alone, since no DNA is present to check it. This CDR3 is 15 amino acids long. Germline values: CDR1 SGHRS, CDR2 YFSETQ. Here the CDR3 reads CASSPPVGSTDTQYF.

The rearrangement links TRBV9 to TRBJ2-5; the TCRdb D gene call, TRBD2, has no DNA to confirm it. Looked up from germline, CDR1 is SGDLS and CDR2 is YYNGEE. The CDR3 spans 17 residues. CDR3 amino acids: CASSRLAGAQYQETQYF.

This sequence joins TRBV2 and TRBJ2-3; the D call from TCRdb, TRBD1, cannot be confirmed without DNA. There are 14 residues in the CDR3. Germline V gene lookup returns CDR1 SNHLY and CDR2 FYNNEI. The CDR3 here is CAGKRSLNTDTQYF. Together with reference TRBV2 and TRBJ2-3, the CDR3 gives the full variable domain: EPEVTQTPSHQVTQMGQEVILRCVPISNHLYFYWYRQILGQKVEFLVSFYNNEISEKSEIFDDQFSVERPDGSNFTLKIRSTKLEDSAMYFCAGKRSLNTDTQYFGPGTRLTVL.

The chain combines TRBV20-1 with TRBJ2-1; no DNA is available, so the TRBD2 call from TCRdb remains unchecked. The CDR3 sequence is 15 residues long. Germline CDR1 DFQATT, CDR2 SNEGSKA (reference sequence). The CDR3 sequence: CSASMGDGRRDEQFF.

This chain joins TRBV19 and TRBJ2-3; TCRdb's assignment of TRBD1 cannot be checked, as there is no DNA. CDR1 and CDR2 (germline): LNHDA, SQIVND (reference sequence). The CDR3 loop spans 13 amino acids. CDR3 in amino acids: CASGVGAADTQYF.

The chain combines TRBV11-2 with TRBJ1-6; the D gene TCRdb calls, TRBD1, cannot be checked with no DNA. This CDR3 comprises 14 residues. CDR1 and CDR2 from the germline V gene are SGHAT and FQNNGV. CDR3 sequence: CASSEQGVGSPLHF.

The chain couples TRBV7-8 to TRBJ2-7. The germline gives CDR1 SGHVS, CDR2 FQNEAQ. This CDR3 has 14 amino acids. The CDR3: CASSLERQAYEQYF.

The V and J genes are TRBV3-1 and TRBJ2-7; without DNA, the TCRdb call of TRBD1 cannot be checked. The CDR3 loop spans 15 amino acids. CDR1 and CDR2 (germline): LGHDT, YNNKEL (reference sequence). The CDR3 protein is CASSLSGTGGYEQYF.

The chain couples TRBV20-1 to TRBJ2-2; lacking DNA, the TRBD1 call made by TCRdb goes unchecked. The germline V gene encodes CDR1 DFQATT and CDR2 SNEGSKA (reference sequence). The CDR3 extends over 15 amino acids. The CDR3 spells CSARTGGAHTGELFF.

The J gene is TRBJ1-1, the V gene TRBV2. Germline V lookup: CDR1 SNHLY, CDR2 FYNNEI. This CDR3 is 15 amino acids long. CDR3 residues: CASSEEGNMNTEAFF.

This chain uses TRBV20-1 with TRBJ2-1; TCRdb designates TRBD2, a call that cannot be tested without DNA. The CDR3 runs to 15 residues. The V gene's germline CDR1 is DFQATT and CDR2 SNEGSKA (reference sequence). CDR3 residues: CSASPGTSGYNEQFF.

V usage is TRBV4-2 and J usage is TRBJ1-2. This CDR3 is built from 15 residues. From germline, CDR1 is LGHNA and CDR2 YNFKEQ. The CDR3 loop reads CASSQDRNINYGYTF.

The V gene is TRBV4-1, the J gene TRBJ2-5; as DNA is missing, the TRBD2 call by TCRdb cannot be tested. This CDR3 comprises 18 residues. CDR1 and CDR2 from the germline V gene are MGHRA and YSYEKL. CDR3 protein: CASSQQRLAGGNQETQYF.

The chain is built from TRBV5-1 and TRBJ2-3; the TCRdb call, TRBD1, lacks DNA for checking. The length of the CDR3 is 15 residues. The V gene's germline CDR1 is SGHRS and CDR2 YFSETQ. CDR3 in amino acids: CASSPTGTGTDTQYF.

The rearrangement uses TRBV12-3 or TRBV12-4 and TRBJ1-6. The CDR3 is made up of 11 amino acids. Here the CDR3 reads CARGFHSPLHF.

The V and J genes are TRBV12-3 or TRBV12-4 and TRBJ2-1; checking the TCRdb D call of TRBD2 is not possible without DNA. This CDR3 spans 15 amino acids. CDR3 loop: CASSFFQTSGNEQFF.